Presented here are 13 T cell receptor beta chains from one specimen sequenced in a study of blood T cell repertoires in COVID-19. Profiling relied on immunoSEQ multiplex PCR, and the TCRdb table lists in-frame clones only, not all of them. The profile shows more than 200,000 clones, 88% of them singletons. The sample was peripheral blood. These receptors came from a man in his 70s with acute or convalescent COVID-19.

This chain uses TRBV10-3 with TRBJ2-7; weak D call: TRBD2 (6 bases). CDR3 length: 15 amino acids. The V gene lost 6 bases and the J gene lost 1 base, with 16 bases spanning the gap. From germline, CDR1 is ENHRY and CDR2 SYGVKD. The CDR3 nucleotides are TGTGCCATCAGGGAGACCAGCGGGTCTTCCTACGAGCAGTACTTC. Amino acids: CAIRETSGSSYEQYF.

The chain employs TRBV18 and TRBJ1-2; D is undetermined. Germline values: CDR1 KGHSH, CDR2 LQKENI. The CDR3 is made up of 15 amino acids. Trimming shortened V by 3 bases and J by 0 bases, and 11 bases separated the two germline ends. The CDR3 DNA sequence: TGTGCCAGCTCACCCCTGACAACATCTAACTATGGCTACACCTTC. Amino acid sequence: CASSPLTTSNYGYTF.

This rearrangement joins TRBV10-3 to TRBJ2-1, with 10 nucleotides matching TRBD1. This CDR3 contains 15 residues. V trimming: 4 bases; J trimming: 2 bases; junction bases outside the gene matches: 2. Germline V gene lookup returns CDR1 ENHRY and CDR2 SYGVKD. CDR3 nucleotides: TGTGCCATCAGTGGTGGACAGGGGGCCTACAATGAGCAGTTCTTC. Protein sequence: CAISGGQGAYNEQFF.

V gene TRBV28 combines with J gene TRBJ1-2, with 7 bases lining up with TRBD1. The CDR3 sequence is 16 residues long. V was pared by 6 bases and J by 1 base, with 11 bases of the junction left unmatched. The germline gives CDR1 MDHEN, CDR2 SYDVKM. CDR3 in amino acids: CASSPGGSQYNYGYTF. The CDR3 DNA sequence: TGTGCCAGCAGCCCAGGGGGTTCACAATATAACTATGGCTACACCTTC.

The V call is TRBV6-5, the J call TRBJ1-1; 9 bases are shared with TRBD1. The CDR3 spans 14 residues. V trimming: 7 bases; J trimming: 4 bases; junction bases outside the gene matches: 7. From germline, CDR1 is MNHEY and CDR2 SVGAGI. The CDR3 nucleotides read TGTGCCAGCACCGGGGGACAGGGAGTCACTGAAGCTTTCTTT. Amino acids: CASTGGQGVTEAFF.

The rearrangement links TRBV7-2 to TRBJ2-2; TRBD2 might be the D (5 bases). Germline V gives CDR1 SGHTA, CDR2 FQGNSA. V was pared by 2 bases and J by 4 bases, with 14 bases between. This CDR3 has 16 amino acids. The CDR3 sequence is CASSLLGLRTTGELFF. The CDR3 nucleotides read TGTGCCAGCAGCTTATTAGGACTCCGCACCACCGGGGAGCTGTTTTTT.

The genes are TRBV5-1 and TRBJ1-5; no clear D. Per the germline V gene, CDR1 is SGHRS and CDR2 is YFSETQ. The CDR3 is 16 residues long. Trimming pared 5 bases from V and 0 bases from J, leaving 15 bases between. The CDR3 here is CASSLQPANSNQPQHF. The CDR3 DNA follows: TGCGCCAGCAGTCTTCAACCTGCTAATAGCAATCAGCCCCAGCATTTT.

The V and J genes are TRBV3-1 (or the pseudogene TRBV3-2) and TRBJ2-2; D might be TRBD1 (6 bases). The CDR3 loop spans 15 amino acids. Germline CDR1 and CDR2: LGHDT and YNNKEL (reference sequence). Trimming removed 5 bases from V and 2 bases from J, with 12 bases in between. CDR3 coding DNA: TGTGCCAGCAGCAGGACAGCCCCAAACACCGGGGAGCTGTTTTTT. This gives the protein CASSRTAPNTGELFF.

This clone appeared a single time. CDR3 region: CASSEGDSSTYEQYF. The CDR3 DNA is TGTGCCAGCAGCGAGGGGGACAGTTCTACCTACGAGCAGTACTTC. The genes are TRBV9 and TRBJ2-7, with 7 bases matching TRBD1. Germline loops: CDR1 SGDLS, CDR2 YYNGEE. The J segment lost 2 bases and the V segment lost 3 bases, leaving 8 bases of the junction unmatched. The CDR3 totals 15 residues.

The chain is built from TRBV4-2 and TRBJ2-1; 9 positions match TRBD2. Germline assignment: CDR1 LGHNA and CDR2 YNFKEQ. The CDR3 is made up of 15 amino acids. Trimming removed 0 bases from V and 5 bases from J; junction bases left unmatched: 2. Here the CDR3 reads CASSQDGLAHNEQFF. The CDR3 bases are TGTGCCAGCAGCCAAGATGGACTAGCGCACAATGAGCAGTTCTTC.

This clone was recorded a few times. The chain is built from TRBV7-2 and TRBJ2-5, with unresolved D. The length of the CDR3 is 13 residues. Between the trimmed V and J ends, which lost 5 bases and 5 bases, there was a span of 12 bases. The V gene's germline CDR1 is SGHTA and CDR2 FQGNSA. CDR3 protein: CASSLNRLETQYF. CDR3 nucleotides: TGTGCCAGCAGCCTAAATCGACTTGAGACCCAGTACTTC.

This clone was observed a single time. The chain employs TRBV7-2 and TRBJ2-1; TRBD2 aligns across 12 bases. Germline loops: CDR1 SGHTA, CDR2 FQGNSA. CDR3 size: 15 residues. V gave up 5 bases and J gave up 5 bases; unmatched junction bases: 4. The CDR3 DNA follows: TGTGCCAGCAGCCCCCGACTAGCGGGAGACAATGAGCAGTTCTTC. Amino acids: CASSPRLAGDNEQFF.

The rearrangement uses TRBV14 and TRBJ2-7, with a possible D match to TRBD2 (5 bases). V was trimmed by 4 bases and J by 4 bases, leaving 8 bases between them. The CDR3 runs to 12 residues. CDR1 and CDR2 from the germline V gene are SGHDN and FVKESK. The CDR3 nucleotides are TGTGCCAGCAGCCCGAGCGGATACGAGCAGTACTTC. Amino acid sequence: CASSPSGYEQYF.